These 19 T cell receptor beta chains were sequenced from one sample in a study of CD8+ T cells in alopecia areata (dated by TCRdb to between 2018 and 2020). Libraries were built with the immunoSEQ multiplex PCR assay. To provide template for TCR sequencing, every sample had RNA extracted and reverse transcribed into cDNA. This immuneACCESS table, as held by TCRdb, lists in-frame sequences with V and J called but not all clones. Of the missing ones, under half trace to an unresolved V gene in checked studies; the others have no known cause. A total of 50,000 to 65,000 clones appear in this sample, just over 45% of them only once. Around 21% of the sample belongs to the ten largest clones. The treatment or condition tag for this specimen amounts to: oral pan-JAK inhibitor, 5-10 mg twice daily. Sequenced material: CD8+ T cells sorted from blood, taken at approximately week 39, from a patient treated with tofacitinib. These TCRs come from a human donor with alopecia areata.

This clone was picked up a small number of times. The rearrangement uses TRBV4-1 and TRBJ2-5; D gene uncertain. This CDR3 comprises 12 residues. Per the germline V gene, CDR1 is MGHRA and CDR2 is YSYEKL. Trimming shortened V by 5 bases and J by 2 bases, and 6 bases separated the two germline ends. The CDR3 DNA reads TGCGCCAGCAGCGGCCTACAAGAGACCCAGTACTTC. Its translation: CASSGLQETQYF.

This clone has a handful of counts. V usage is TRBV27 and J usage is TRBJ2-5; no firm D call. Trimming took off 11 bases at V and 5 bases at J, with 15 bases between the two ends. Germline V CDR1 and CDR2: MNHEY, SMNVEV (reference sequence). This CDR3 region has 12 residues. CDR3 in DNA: TGTGCCCCTTCCTGGTCTTGTGAGACCCAGTACTTC. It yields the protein CAPSWSCETQYF.

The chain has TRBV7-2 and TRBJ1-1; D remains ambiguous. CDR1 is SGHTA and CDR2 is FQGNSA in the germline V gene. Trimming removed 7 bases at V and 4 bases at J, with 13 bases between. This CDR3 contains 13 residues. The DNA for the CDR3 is TGTGCCAGCACCCCGCCGGGAATCACTGAAGCTTTCTTT. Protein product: CASTPPGITEAFF.

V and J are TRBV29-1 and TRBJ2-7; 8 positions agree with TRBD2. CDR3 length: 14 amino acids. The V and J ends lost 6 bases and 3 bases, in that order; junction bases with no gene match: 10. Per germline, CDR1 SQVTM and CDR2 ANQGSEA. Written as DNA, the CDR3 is TGCAGCGTCGAGGGACTAGTTTTGGGCTACGAGCAGTACTTC. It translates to CSVEGLVLGYEQYF.

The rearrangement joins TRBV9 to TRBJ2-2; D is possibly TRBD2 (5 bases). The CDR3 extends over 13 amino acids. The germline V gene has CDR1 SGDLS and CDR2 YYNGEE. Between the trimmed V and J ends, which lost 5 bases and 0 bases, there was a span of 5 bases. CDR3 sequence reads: CASREANTGELFF. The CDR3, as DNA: TGTGCCAGCAGGGAGGCGAACACCGGGGAGCTGTTTTTT.

The CDR3 DNA reads as TGCAGCGTTGAAAACAGGGCCCGCAATCAGCCCCAGCATTTT. Its translation is CSVENRARNQPQHF. The rearrangement joins TRBV29-1 to TRBJ1-5; possibly TRBD1 for D (6 bases). Trimming shortened V by 2 bases and J by 2 bases, and 10 bases separated the two germline ends. This CDR3 is 14 amino acids long. Germline CDR1 and CDR2: SQVTM and ANQGSEA.

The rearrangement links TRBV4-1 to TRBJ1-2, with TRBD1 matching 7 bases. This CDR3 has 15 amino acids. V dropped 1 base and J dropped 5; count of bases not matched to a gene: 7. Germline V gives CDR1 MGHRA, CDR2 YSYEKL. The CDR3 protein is CASSQGQGGPYGYTF. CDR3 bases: TGCGCCAGCAGCCAAGGACAGGGAGGACCTTATGGCTACACCTTC.

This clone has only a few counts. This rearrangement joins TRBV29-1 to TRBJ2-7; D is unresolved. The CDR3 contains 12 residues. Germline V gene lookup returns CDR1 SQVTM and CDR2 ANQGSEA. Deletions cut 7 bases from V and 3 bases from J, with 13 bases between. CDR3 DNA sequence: TGCAGCGCCCGGCTGGGTATCTACGAGCAGTACTTC. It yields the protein CSARLGIYEQYF.

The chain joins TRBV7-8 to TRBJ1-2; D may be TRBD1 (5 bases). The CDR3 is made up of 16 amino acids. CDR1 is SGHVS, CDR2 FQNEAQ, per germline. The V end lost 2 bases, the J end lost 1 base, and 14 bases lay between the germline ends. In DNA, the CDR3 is TGTGCCAGCAGCTTATTTCGGGGGAGGGGTAACTATGGCTACACCTTC. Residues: CASSLFRGRGNYGYTF.

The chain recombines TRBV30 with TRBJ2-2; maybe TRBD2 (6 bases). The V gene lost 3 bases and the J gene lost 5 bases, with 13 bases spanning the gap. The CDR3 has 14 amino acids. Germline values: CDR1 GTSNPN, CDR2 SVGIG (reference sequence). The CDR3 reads CAWRSGVKTGELFF. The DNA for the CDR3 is TGTGCCTGGAGGTCGGGAGTCAAAACCGGGGAGCTGTTTTTT.

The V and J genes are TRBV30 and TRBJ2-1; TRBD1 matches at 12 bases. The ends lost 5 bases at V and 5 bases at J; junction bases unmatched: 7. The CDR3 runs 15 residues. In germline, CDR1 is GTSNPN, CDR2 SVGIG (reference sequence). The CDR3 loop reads CAWLFRDRGHNEQFF. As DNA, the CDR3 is TGTGCCTGGCTCTTCCGGGACAGGGGGCACAATGAGCAGTTCTTC.

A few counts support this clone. The CDR3 sequence is CSVVAGIGYTF. DNA of the CDR3: TGCAGCGTTGTTGCGGGGATTGGCTACACCTTC. This rearrangement joins TRBV29-1 to TRBJ1-2; D ambiguous. The V gene's germline CDR1 is SQVTM and CDR2 ANQGSEA. The CDR3 is made up of 11 amino acids. The germline V and J ends were trimmed by 4 bases and 7 bases, with 10 bases remaining between them.

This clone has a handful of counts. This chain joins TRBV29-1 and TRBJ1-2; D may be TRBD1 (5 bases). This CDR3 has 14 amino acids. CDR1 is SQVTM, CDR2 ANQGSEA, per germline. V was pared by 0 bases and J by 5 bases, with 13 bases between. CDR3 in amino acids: CSVEDPGRIYGYTF. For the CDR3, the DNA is TGCAGCGTTGAAGATCCGGGACGGATATATGGCTACACCTTC. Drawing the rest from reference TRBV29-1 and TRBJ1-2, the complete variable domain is SAVISQKPSRDICQRGTSLTIQCQVDSQVTMMFWYRQQPGQSLTLIATANQGSEATYESGFVIDKFPISRPNLTFSTLTVSNMSPEDSSIYLCSVEDPGRIYGYTFGSGTRLTVV.

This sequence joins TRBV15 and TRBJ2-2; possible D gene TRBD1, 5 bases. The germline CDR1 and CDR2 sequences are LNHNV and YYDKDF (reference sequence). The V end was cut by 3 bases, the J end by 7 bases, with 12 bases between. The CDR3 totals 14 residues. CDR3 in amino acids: CATSSIGAVGELFF. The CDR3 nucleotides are TGTGCCACCAGCAGTATAGGGGCGGTCGGGGAGCTGTTTTTT.

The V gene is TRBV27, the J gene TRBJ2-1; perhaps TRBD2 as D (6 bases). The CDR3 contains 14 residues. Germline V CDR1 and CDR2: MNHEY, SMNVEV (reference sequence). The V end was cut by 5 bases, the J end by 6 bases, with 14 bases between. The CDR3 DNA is TGTGCCAGCAGTATCCGGGACTCTTTCAATGAGCAGTTCTTC. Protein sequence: CASSIRDSFNEQFF.

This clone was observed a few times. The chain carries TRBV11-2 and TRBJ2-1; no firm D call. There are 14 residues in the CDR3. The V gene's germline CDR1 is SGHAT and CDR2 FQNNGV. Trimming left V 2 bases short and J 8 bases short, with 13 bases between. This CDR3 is CASSLYSHSDEQFF. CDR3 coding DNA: TGTGCCAGCAGCTTATACTCTCACAGCGATGAGCAGTTCTTC.

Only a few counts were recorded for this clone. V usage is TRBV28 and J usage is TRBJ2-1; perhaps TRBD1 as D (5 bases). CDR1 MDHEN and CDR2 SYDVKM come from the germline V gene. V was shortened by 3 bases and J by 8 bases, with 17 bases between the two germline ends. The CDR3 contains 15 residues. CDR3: CASSFSGDSLHEQFF. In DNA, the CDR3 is TGTGCCAGCAGTTTTTCCGGCGACAGTCTCCATGAGCAGTTCTTC.

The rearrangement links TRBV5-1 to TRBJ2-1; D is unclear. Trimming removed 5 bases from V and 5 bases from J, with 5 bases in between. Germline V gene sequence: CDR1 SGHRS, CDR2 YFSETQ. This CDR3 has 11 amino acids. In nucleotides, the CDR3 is TGCGCCAGCAGTATGAACAATGAGCAGTTCTTC. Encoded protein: CASSMNNEQFF.

For the CDR3, the DNA is TGCAGCGTTGAATCCGGCGGCTACGAGCAGTACTTC. It encodes CSVESGGYEQYF. The chain combines TRBV29-1 with TRBJ2-7; D not certain. The CDR3 length is 12 residues. V was trimmed by 2 bases and J by 3 bases, leaving 8 bases between them. The germline V gene has CDR1 SQVTM and CDR2 ANQGSEA.